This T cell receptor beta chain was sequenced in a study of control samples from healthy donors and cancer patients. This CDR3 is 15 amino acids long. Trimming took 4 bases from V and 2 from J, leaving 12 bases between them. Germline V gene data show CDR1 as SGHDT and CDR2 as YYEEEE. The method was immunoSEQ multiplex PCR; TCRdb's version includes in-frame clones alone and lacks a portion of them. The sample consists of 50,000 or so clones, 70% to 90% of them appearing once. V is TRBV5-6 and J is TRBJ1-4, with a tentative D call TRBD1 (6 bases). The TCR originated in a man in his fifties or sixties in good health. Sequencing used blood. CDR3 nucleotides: TGTGCCAGCAGCCTGGCGGGGGCGACTAATGAAAAACTGTTTTTT. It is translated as CASSLAGATNEKLFF.